This note documents a single TCR beta chain sequence. Its target is not known. The CDR3 extends over 13 amino acids. Trimming took 4 bases from V and 5 from J; bases not matched to a gene: 2. Germline CDR1 and CDR2: LGHNA and YSLEER. A minimum of one pre-ART and two post-ART PBMC samples existed for each donor. This record belongs to a study of long-term antiretroviral therapy in people with HIV. Notes on the study in general: Although diversity increased after ART, it remained lower than in transplant donor controls.

Samples were assayed with immunoSEQ v3.0 at survey level. Libraries were prepared by immunoSEQ multiplex PCR; TCRdb keeps only in-frame clonotypes and omits some of them. Of 25,000 to 35,000 clones listed, about 89% are singletons. The sequenced sample was unsorted PBMCs, obtained 3.1 years after starting antiretroviral therapy. The V call is TRBV4-3, the J call TRBJ1-1, with 9 bases lining up with TRBD1. The receptor comes from a man aged 18 to 30 with HIV. CDR3: CASSLDRGTEAFF. In DNA, the CDR3 is TGCGCCAGCAGCCTTGACAGGGGGACTGAAGCTTTCTTT.